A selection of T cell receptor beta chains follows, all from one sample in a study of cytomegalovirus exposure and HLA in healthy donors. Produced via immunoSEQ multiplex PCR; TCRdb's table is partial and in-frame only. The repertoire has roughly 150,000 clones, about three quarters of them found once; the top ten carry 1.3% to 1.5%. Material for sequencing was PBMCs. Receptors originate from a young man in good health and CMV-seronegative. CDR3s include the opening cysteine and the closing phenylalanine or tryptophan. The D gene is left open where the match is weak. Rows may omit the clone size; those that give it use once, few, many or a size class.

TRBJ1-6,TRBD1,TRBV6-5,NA,TGTGCCAGCAGTGGGACAGGGTGGGTTAATTCACCCCTCCACTTT,CASSGTGWVNSPLHF
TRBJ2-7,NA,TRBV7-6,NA,TGTGCCAGCAGCTTAAGCCAATCCTACGAGCAGTACTTC,CASSLSQSYEQYF
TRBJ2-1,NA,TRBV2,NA,TGTGCCAGCAGTGCCCCGGACAGAATCAATGAGCAGTTCTTC,CASSAPDRINEQFF
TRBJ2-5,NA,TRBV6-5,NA,TGTGCCAGCAGCCCCCAGGTGCTCCAAGAGACCCAGTACTTC,CASSPQVLQETQYF
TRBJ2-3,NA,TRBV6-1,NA,TGTGCCAGCAGGACGAGCGGTGCGAACACAGATACGCAGTATTTT,CASRTSGANTDTQYF
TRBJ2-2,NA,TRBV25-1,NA,TGTGCCAGCCTGGGGGAGGCCACCGGGGAGCTGTTTTTT,CASLGEATGELFF
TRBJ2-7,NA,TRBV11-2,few,TGTGCCAGCAGCTTTAACAGGGCCTACGAGCAGTACTTC,CASSFNRAYEQYF
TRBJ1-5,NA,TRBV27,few,TGTGCCAGCCGAACAGGGATCTATAGCAATCAGCCCCAGCATTTT,CASRTGIYSNQPQHF
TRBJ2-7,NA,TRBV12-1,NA,TGTGCCAGCAGCCCCGGGACAGTATGCGAGCAGTACTTC,CASSPGTVCEQYF
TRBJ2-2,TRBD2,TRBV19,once,TGTGCCAGCTGTGACAGGCCCGGACTAGCGGGAGGAGGAGGGGAGCTGTTTTTT,CASCDRPGLAGGGGELFF
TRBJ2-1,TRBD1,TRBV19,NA,TGTGCCAGTAGTATGGGACAGGGGGCTGTCAATGAGCAGTTCTTC,CASSMGQGAVNEQFF
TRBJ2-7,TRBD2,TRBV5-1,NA,TGCGCCAGCAGCTTGGCCGCGGTTAGCGGGAGCTCCTACGAGCAGTACTTC,CASSLAAVSGSSYEQYF
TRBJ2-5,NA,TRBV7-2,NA,TGTGCCAGCAGGCCGTTTTACGGCGGCAAGCAAGAGACCCAGTACTTC,CASRPFYGGKQETQYF
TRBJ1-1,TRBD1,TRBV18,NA,TGTGCCAGCTCACTAGGGGACAGTGCCACTGAAGCTTTCTTT,CASSLGDSATEAFF
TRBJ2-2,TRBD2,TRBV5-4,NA,TGTGCCAGCAGCTTGGACGGGGGCGGGGGGACCGGGGAGCTGTTTTTT,CASSLDGGGGTGELFF
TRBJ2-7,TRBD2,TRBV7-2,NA,TGTGCCAGCAGCGTGTGGACTAGCGGGACGTACGAGCAGTACTTC,CASSVWTSGTYEQYF
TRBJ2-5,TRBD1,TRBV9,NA,TGTGCCAGCAGTCCGGGGACAGGCGGGGAGCAGTACTTC,CASSPGTGGEQYF
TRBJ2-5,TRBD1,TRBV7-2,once,TGTGCCAGCAGCATGGACAGGGGCCTGCTAAGCCAAGAGACCCAGTACTTC,CASSMDRGLLSQETQYF
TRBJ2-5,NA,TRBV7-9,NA,TGTGCCAGCAGCTCCCCTGGACTCAACCGACAAGAGACCCAGTACTTC,CASSSPGLNRQETQYF
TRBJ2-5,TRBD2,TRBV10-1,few,TGCGCCGCCGGGGGACTAGCGCCTGAGACCCAGTACTTC,CAAGGLAPETQYF
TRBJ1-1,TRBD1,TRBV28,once,TGTGCCAGCAGCCTGACAGGGACGTCGGTAGGTACTGAAGCTTTCTTT,CASSLTGTSVGTEAFF
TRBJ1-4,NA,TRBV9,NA,TGTGCCAGCAGCGCCGGGGGACTGGGAGAAAAACTGTTTTTT,CASSAGGLGEKLFF
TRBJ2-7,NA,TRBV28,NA,TGTGCCACCGGTAGCCAGTACGAGCAGTACTTC,CATGSQYEQYF
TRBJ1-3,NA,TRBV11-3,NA,TGTGCCAGCAGCCAATCGGGGGTCTCTGGAAACACCATATATTTT,CASSQSGVSGNTIYF
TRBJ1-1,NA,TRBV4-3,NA,TGCGCCAGCAGCCAGCATCTAAACTCGAACACTGAAGCTTTCTTT,CASSQHLNSNTEAFF
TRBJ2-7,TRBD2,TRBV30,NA,TGTGCCTGGAGCCACCGAGGGAGGGGAGGGTACGAGCAGTACTTC,CAWSHRGRGGYEQYF
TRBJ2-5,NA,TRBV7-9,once,TGTGCCAGCAGCTCCTACAGGGCCCAAGAGACCCAGTACTTC,CASSSYRAQETQYF
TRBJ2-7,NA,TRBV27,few,TGTGCCAGCACCCCCCAGGGATCCTACGAGCAGTACTTC,CASTPQGSYEQYF
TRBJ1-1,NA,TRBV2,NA,TGTGCCAGCAGTAGCGGGGGCGAGGGGGCTTTCTTT,CASSSGGEGAFF
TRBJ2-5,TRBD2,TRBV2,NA,TGTGCCAGCAGAGCGGGACTAGCGGGAGGGCAAGAGACCCAGTACTTC,CASRAGLAGGQETQYF
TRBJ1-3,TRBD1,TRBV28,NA,TGTGCCAGCAGTCCAGGGGGAGAAGGAAACACCATATATTTT,CASSPGGEGNTIYF
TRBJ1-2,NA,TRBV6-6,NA,TGTGCCAGCAGTTACTCGCCAGGGTCTGGCTACACCTTC,CASSYSPGSGYTF
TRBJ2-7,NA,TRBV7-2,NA,TGTGCCAGCAGCTTAGCTTGGGCGTTGTCAAGCCGCTCCTACGAGCAGTACTTC,CASSLAWALSSRSYEQYF
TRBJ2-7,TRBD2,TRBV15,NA,TGTGCCACCAGCAGAGAAACAATGGGGGGGGAGTCCTACGAGCAGTACTTC,CATSRETMGGESYEQYF
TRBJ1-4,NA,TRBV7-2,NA,TGTGCCAGCAGCACGACAGCCGCAACTAATGAAAAACTGTTTTTT,CASSTTAATNEKLFF
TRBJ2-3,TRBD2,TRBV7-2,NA,TGTGCCAGCAGCTCCAGATCCACTAGCGGTGATACGCAGTATTTT,CASSSRSTSGDTQYF
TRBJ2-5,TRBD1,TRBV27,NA,TGTGCTGCGGCGGGGACAGGGCAAGAGACCCAGTACTTC,CAAAGTGQETQYF
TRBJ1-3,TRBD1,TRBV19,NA,TGTGCCAGTAGTAGGACAGGCGAAGGAAACACCATATATTTT,CASSRTGEGNTIYF
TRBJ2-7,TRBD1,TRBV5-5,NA,TGTGCCAGCAGCATTACGGGACAGGGGGTGAGCTTC,CASSITGQGVSF
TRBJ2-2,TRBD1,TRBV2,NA,TGTGCCAGCAGTGAAGAGGGACAGGGGGCGGGCGGGGAGCTGTTTTTT,CASSEEGQGAGGELFF
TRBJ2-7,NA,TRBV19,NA,TGTGCCAGTAGTATGGGCCAGTACGAGCAGTACTTC,CASSMGQYEQYF
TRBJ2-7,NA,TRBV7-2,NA,TGTGCCAGCAGCCTTAGATTCCAGCGCGAGCAGTACTTC,CASSLRFQREQYF
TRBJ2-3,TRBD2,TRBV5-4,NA,TGTGCCAGCAGCTTGAAACTAGCGGGAGTGGCAGATACGCAGTATTTT,CASSLKLAGVADTQYF